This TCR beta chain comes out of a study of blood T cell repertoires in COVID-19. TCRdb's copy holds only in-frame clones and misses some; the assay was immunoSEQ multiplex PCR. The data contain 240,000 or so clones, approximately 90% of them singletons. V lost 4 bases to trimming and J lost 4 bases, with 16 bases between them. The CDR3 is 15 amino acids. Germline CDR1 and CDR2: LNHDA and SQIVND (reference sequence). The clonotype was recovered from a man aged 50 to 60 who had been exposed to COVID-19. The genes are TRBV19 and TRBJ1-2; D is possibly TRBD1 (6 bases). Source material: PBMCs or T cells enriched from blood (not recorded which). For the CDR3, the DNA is TGTGCCAGTAGTAACGCCGGGACACCACTCTATGGCTACACCTTC. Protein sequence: CASSNAGTPLYGYTF.